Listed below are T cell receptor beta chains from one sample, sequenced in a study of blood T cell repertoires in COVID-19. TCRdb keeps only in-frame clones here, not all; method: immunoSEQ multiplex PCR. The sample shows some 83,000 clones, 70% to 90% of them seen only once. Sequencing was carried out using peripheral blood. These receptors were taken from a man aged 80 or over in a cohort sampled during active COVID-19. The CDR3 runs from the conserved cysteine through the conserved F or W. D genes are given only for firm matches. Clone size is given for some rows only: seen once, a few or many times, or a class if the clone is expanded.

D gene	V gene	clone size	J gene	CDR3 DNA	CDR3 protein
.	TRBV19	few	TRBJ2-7	TGTGCCAGTAGTATTCCAGGCTACGAGCAGTACTTC	CASSIPGYEQYF
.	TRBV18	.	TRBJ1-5	TGTGCCAGGTTTCCAGGGGTGAGGAGCAATCAGCCCCAGCATTTT	CARFPGVRSNQPQHF
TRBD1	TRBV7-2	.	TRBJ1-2	TGTGCCAGCAGTCCGCAGGGGGGTAGTGGCTACACCTTC	CASSPQGGSGYTF
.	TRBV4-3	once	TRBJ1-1	TGCGCCAGCAGCCAAGGCGGAGGGATGGACACTGAAGCTTTCTTT	CASSQGGGMDTEAFF
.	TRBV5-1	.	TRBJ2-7	TGCGCCAGCAGCCTAGGACTAGCATGGACAGGCAACGAGCAGTACTTC	CASSLGLAWTGNEQYF
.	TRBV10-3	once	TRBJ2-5	TGTGCCATCAGTGATTTGTTCAGGGGGGAAGAGACCCAGTACTTC	CAISDLFRGEETQYF
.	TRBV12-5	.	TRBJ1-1	TGTGCTAGTGGTGCCTACGACAGTCACACTGAAGCTTTCTTT	CASGAYDSHTEAFF
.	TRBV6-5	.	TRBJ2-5	TGTGCCGCGGGATACCAAGAGACCCAGTACTTC	CAAGYQETQYF
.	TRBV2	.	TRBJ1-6	TGTGCCAGCACCATGGACAGCAATAATTCACCCCTCCACTTT	CASTMDSNNSPLHF
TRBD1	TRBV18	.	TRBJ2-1	TGTGCCAGCTCACCACTCGGACAGGGGGCAGCAGCTGATGAGCAGTTCTTC	CASSPLGQGAAADEQFF